This T cell receptor beta chain was profiled in a study of blood T cell repertoires in COVID-19. Study details: Whether acute or convalescent, the COVID-19 samples came from the United States, Italy and Spain. The cDNA or gDNA used as material had been derived from T cells, B-cell-depleted T cells, or PBMCs.

Participant reports of clinical history set cohort assignment. Original handling: The assay estimated nucleated cells by amplifying reference gene primers. Produced via immunoSEQ multiplex PCR; TCRdb's table is partial and in-frame only. That table supplies the V and J calls and clone size; D and trimming were determined from the DNA. This table has some 200,000 clones, around 90% appearing once. The source material was PBMCs or T cells enriched from blood (not recorded which). The receptor was isolated from a woman aged 25-40 years who had recovered from COVID-19.

CDR3 sequence (DNA): TGTGCCAGTAGAGACGGCGGAGGAAGTAATGAAAAACTGTTTTTT. This encodes CASRDGGGSNEKLFF. This chain joins TRBV19 and TRBJ1-4; D is unclear. The CDR3 runs to 15 residues. Trimming took 6 bases from V and 4 from J, leaving 15 bases between them. The germline CDR1 and CDR2 sequences are LNHDA and SQIVND (reference sequence).